This T cell receptor beta chain was identified during a study of a mutant IDH1 vaccine in newly diagnosed glioma. The wider study: The treated population exhibited a male proportion of roughly 62%, a female proportion of roughly 40%, and a mean age of approximately 42 years.

TCRdb's table, derived via immunoSEQ multiplex PCR, lists solely in-frame clones and lacks some. The sample yields 40,000 to 65,000 clones, around four fifths seen once. This clone was picked up one time. The antigen is not known. Documented time point: week 5, during vaccination. A 20-mer mutant IDH1 peptide at 300 ug was injected subcutaneously with topical imiquimod. Per the germline V gene, CDR1 is SEHNR and CDR2 is FQNEAQ (reference sequence). Trimming left V 6 bases short and J 3 bases short, with 8 bases between. The CDR3 length is 13 residues. The receptor comes from a woman between 35 and 50 years old with glioma. This chain joins TRBV7-9 and TRBJ1-4, with D uncertain. Source: PBMCs, taken from a glioma patient whose treatment included an IDH1 peptide vaccine. As DNA, the CDR3 is TGTGCCAGCAGAGGGTCCCCTAATGAAAAACTGTTTTTT. This gives the protein CASRGSPNEKLFF.